The 30 T cell receptor beta chains reported below all come from one sample, sequenced in a study of vaccination effects on CD4 cells after COVID-19. Using immunoSEQ multiplex PCR, the repertoire was profiled, and TCRdb retains in-frame clones only, with some absent. The table has tens of thousands of clones, approximately 79% seen once. Pools of viral peptides were used by the ViraFEST assay to expand antigen-specific CD4+ T cells ahead of sequencing. Cultured cells yielded isolated CD4+ T cells after approximately nine days. Either the mRNA-1273 or the BNT162b2 vaccine was given to participants as two doses. Their cognate antigens are unknown. The sequencing here drew on CD4+ T cells from PBMCs cultured with SARS-CoV-2 spike peptides, taken after COVID-19 vaccination. The receptors were sampled from a human donor who received a COVID-19 vaccine. Some clones in this sample may be carry-over from other donors' samples.

The chain couples TRBV5-4 to TRBJ1-1; D uncertain. Germline-derived CDR1 and CDR2 are SGHNT and YYREEE (reference sequence). CDR3 length: 14 amino acids. V was shortened by 4 bases and J by 3 bases, with 13 bases between the two germline ends. CDR3 nucleotides: TGTGCCAGCAGCGAATACGACAAATACACTGAAGCTTTCTTT. This codes for CASSEYDKYTEAFF.

In its sample, this clone was seen once. This rearrangement joins TRBV6-1 to TRBJ1-5, with D possibly matching TRBD1 (6 bases). This CDR3 region has 14 residues. Germline lookup yields CDR1 MNHNS and CDR2 SASEGT. The germline V and J ends were trimmed by 6 bases and 1 base, with 10 bases remaining between them. CDR3 amino acids: CASRTGPSNQPQHF. In nucleotides, the CDR3 is TGTGCCAGCAGGACAGGCCCAAGCAATCAGCCCCAGCATTTT.

This clone was counted a single time. The rearrangement links TRBV4-1 to TRBJ1-3; 7 bases are shared with TRBD1. J lost 2 bases, V lost 1 base, and 8 bases had no gene match. This CDR3 is built from 17 residues. Germline V gene lookup returns CDR1 MGHRA and CDR2 YSYEKL. The DNA for the CDR3 is TGCGCCAGCAGCCAAGCGAATCTCGGGACAGCTGGAAACACCATATATTTT. It is translated as CASSQANLGTAGNTIYF.

This chain links TRBV11-1 with TRBJ2-2; 7 bases align to TRBD2. Germline CDR1 SGHAT, CDR2 FQDESV (reference sequence). The CDR3 has 16 residues. Unmatched junction bases numbered 12, after V lost 5 bases and J lost 6 bases. CDR3 in amino acids: CASSPTGTMGAGELFF. The CDR3 nucleotides read TGTGCCAGCAGCCCAACCGGGACTATGGGCGCCGGGGAGCTGTTTTTT.

The genes are TRBV10-2 and TRBJ2-5, with D possibly TRBD1 on 6 matching bases. V was shortened by 11 bases and J by 3 bases, with 19 bases between the two germline ends. The CDR3 sequence is 14 residues long. Germline V gene lookup returns CDR1 WSHSY and CDR2 SAAADI. CDR3 amino acids: CAARKAPGEETQYF. CDR3 nucleotides: TGCGCCGCCCGAAAGGCGCCAGGGGAAGAGACCCAGTACTTC.

The CDR3 bases are TGTGCCAGCAGCTTAAATCGGCTAGCGACTGAGCAGTTCTTC. Residues: CASSLNRLATEQFF. The chain joins TRBV7-2 to TRBJ2-1, with D possibly matching TRBD2 (6 bases). The CDR3 consists of 14 residues. CDR1 SGHTA and CDR2 FQGNSA come from the germline V gene. With 2 bases removed from V and 9 bases from J, the gap between germline ends came to 14 bases.

The V gene is TRBV5-1, the J gene TRBJ1-1; D unclear. Germline V gives CDR1 SGHRS, CDR2 YFSETQ. The CDR3 is 14 amino acids. V gave up 3 bases and J gave up 1 base, with 10 bases separating them. The CDR3, as DNA: TGCGCCAGCAGCTCGGACGGTTGGAACACTGAAGCTTTCTTT. Translating it yields CASSSDGWNTEAFF.

The J gene is TRBJ2-1, the V gene TRBV27; 9 bases align to TRBD1. The V and J ends lost 6 bases and 6 bases, in that order; junction bases with no gene match: 6. Germline-derived CDR1 and CDR2 are MNHEY and SMNVEV (reference sequence). The length of the CDR3 is 14 residues. The DNA for the CDR3 is TGTGCCAGCAGCGAACAGGGGGCGATCAATGAGCAGTTCTTC. Translation gives CASSEQGAINEQFF.

The V call is TRBV10-3, the J call TRBJ2-3; 13 bases are a match to TRBD2. Germline V gene lookup returns CDR1 ENHRY and CDR2 SYGVKD. This CDR3 has 18 residues. The ends lost 3 bases at V and 2 bases at J; junction bases unmatched: 8. CDR3 loop: CAISDPSLAGGNTDTQYF. The CDR3 DNA reads TGTGCCATCAGTGATCCCTCACTAGCGGGGGGGAACACAGATACGCAGTATTTT.

This sequence joins TRBV4-1 and TRBJ2-3; D may be TRBD1 or TRBD2 (5 bases each). Germline loops: CDR1 MGHRA, CDR2 YSYEKL. The V gene lost 5 bases and the J gene lost 0 bases, with 12 bases spanning the gap. The CDR3 length is 15 residues. The CDR3, as DNA: TGCGCCAGCAGCGCTCGTGGGGGTAGCACAGATACGCAGTATTTT. Its translation is CASSARGGSTDTQYF.

This clone came up once. The genes are TRBV5-1 and TRBJ1-1; TRBD1 might be the D (5 bases). The germline V and J ends were trimmed by 1 base and 5 bases, with 12 bases remaining between them. CDR1 is SGHRS and CDR2 is YFSETQ in the germline V gene. This CDR3 has 14 residues. CDR3 loop: CASSLFQGGTEAFF. For the CDR3, the DNA is TGCGCCAGCAGCTTGTTTCAGGGAGGGACTGAAGCTTTCTTT.

The chain carries TRBV12-3 or TRBV12-4 and TRBJ1-2; no firm D call. The V gene lost 6 bases and the J gene lost 5 bases, with 13 bases spanning the gap. The CDR3 spans 13 residues. Written as DNA, the CDR3 is TGTGCCAGCAGCTTTCAAGGGAGGTATGGCTACACCTTC. Protein product: CASSFQGRYGYTF.

The chain uses TRBV10-1 and TRBJ2-3; 7 positions match TRBD1. The CDR3 has 15 residues. Germline lookup yields CDR1 WNHNN and CDR2 SYGVQD (reference sequence). V was pared by 6 bases and J by 4 bases, with 10 bases of the junction left unmatched. CDR3 sequence: CASSPQGSRADTQYF. The CDR3 region has the DNA TGCGCCAGCAGCCCACAGGGGTCACGTGCAGATACGCAGTATTTT.

The chain carries TRBV5-1 and TRBJ2-5; tentative D call: TRBD1 (7 bases). The V end was cut by 9 bases, the J end by 2 bases, with 14 bases between. The CDR3 has 13 residues. Germline V CDR1 and CDR2: SGHRS, YFSETQ. The CDR3 DNA sequence: TGCGCCACCCGGGAGACAGGGCAAGAGACCCAGTACTTC. Protein: CATRETGQETQYF.

The gene calls are TRBV5-1 and TRBJ2-3; no clear D gene. The CDR3 has 13 residues. CDR1 and CDR2 (germline): SGHRS, YFSETQ. Trimming removed 0 bases from V and 3 bases from J, with 5 bases in between. The CDR3 region has the DNA TGCGCCAGCAGCTTGGACATTACAGATACGCAGTATTTT. It yields the protein CASSLDITDTQYF.

The CDR3 sequence: CASSSIGRTQETQYF. In DNA form, the CDR3 reads TGTGCCAGCAGTTCGATCGGACGGACCCAAGAGACCCAGTACTTC. The rearrangement links TRBV3-1 (or the pseudogene TRBV3-2) to TRBJ2-5; D is ambiguous. The CDR3 sequence is 15 residues long. The germline gives CDR1 LGHDT, CDR2 YNNKEL (reference sequence). Trimming left V 6 bases short and J 1 base short, with 15 bases between.

The V call is TRBV6-1, the J call TRBJ2-5; maybe TRBD2 (5 bases). V dropped 2 bases and J dropped 1 base, with 11 bases sitting between them. CDR1 and CDR2 (germline): MNHNS, SASEGT. The CDR3 has 15 amino acids. The CDR3 spells CASSELGSGQETQYF. CDR3 DNA: TGTGCCAGCAGTGAATTGGGGAGCGGCCAAGAGACCCAGTACTTC.

The chain has TRBV7-8 and TRBJ1-2; D is ambiguous. Per the germline V gene, CDR1 is SGHVS and CDR2 is FQNEAQ. This CDR3 region has 15 residues. V was clipped by 2 bases and J by 2 bases, with 12 bases between them. The CDR3 loop reads CASSLFWADNYGYTF. For the CDR3, the DNA is TGTGCCAGCAGCTTATTTTGGGCCGACAACTATGGCTACACCTTC.

The V gene is TRBV5-1, the J gene TRBJ2-1; 12 nucleotides line up with TRBD2. Germline CDR1 SGHRS, CDR2 YFSETQ. The length of the CDR3 is 14 residues. After removal of 6 bases from V and 6 bases from J, the junction contained 4 bases not matched to a gene. CDR3 residues: CASTGLAGSNEQFF. CDR3 coding DNA: TGCGCCAGCACCGGACTAGCGGGGTCCAATGAGCAGTTCTTC. The variable domain in full, with the rest retrieved from reference TRBV5-1 and TRBJ2-1, is KAGVTQTPRYLIKTRGQQVTLSCSPISGHRSVSWYQQTPGQGLQFLFEYFSETQRNKGNFPGRFSGRQFSNSRSEMNVSTLELGDSALYLCASTGLAGSNEQFFGPGTRLTVL.

V and J are TRBV6-2 or TRBV6-3 and TRBJ1-6; D is perhaps TRBD1 (6 bases). CDR1 MNHEY and CDR2 SVGEGT come from the germline V gene. V was cut by 2 bases and J by 16 bases, with 12 bases left in between. This CDR3 is built from 12 residues. The CDR3 protein is CASSYNARGLHF. The DNA of the CDR3 is TGTGCCAGCAGTTACAACGCCAGGGGACTCCACTTT.

V gene TRBV19 combines with J gene TRBJ1-1, with D hard to call. Looked up from germline, CDR1 is LNHDA and CDR2 is SQIVND (reference sequence). The CDR3 is made up of 13 amino acids. V was cut by 3 bases and J by 0 bases, with 5 bases left in between. DNA for the CDR3: TGTGCCAGTAGTATTAGTATGAACACTGAAGCTTTCTTT. This encodes CASSISMNTEAFF.

In this sample, this clone turned up a few times. The chain recombines TRBV5-4 with TRBJ2-3; 11 nucleotides align to TRBD2. Per germline, CDR1 SGHNT and CDR2 YYREEE (reference sequence). V shed 4 bases and J 5 bases; nucleotides not matched to a gene: 9. The CDR3 consists of 16 residues. For the CDR3, the DNA is TGTGCCAGCAGCCAAACGACTAGCGGGGTGGGAGATACGCAGTATTTT. Protein product: CASSQTTSGVGDTQYF.

The chain carries TRBV6-5 and TRBJ2-4, with 7 positions matching TRBD1. The CDR3 runs 15 residues. V trimming: 7 bases; J trimming: 5 bases; junction bases outside the gene matches: 11. Per germline, CDR1 MNHEY and CDR2 SVGAGI. The CDR3 region has the DNA TGTGCCAGCACATGGTGGGCAGGGGGACAAAACATTCAGTACTTC. It specifies CASTWWAGGQNIQYF.

This chain links TRBV7-9 with TRBJ1-2, with unresolved D. CDR1 and CDR2 (germline): SEHNR, FQNEAQ (reference sequence). V gave up 1 base and J gave up 6 bases, with 9 bases separating them. The CDR3 runs to 13 residues. In DNA form, the CDR3 reads TGTGCCAGCAGCTTAGGGCCCGAGCATGGCTACACCTTC. Translated: CASSLGPEHGYTF.

The rearrangement joins TRBV5-1 to TRBJ2-2; a weak D match, TRBD1 (6 bases). Per the germline V gene, CDR1 is SGHRS and CDR2 is YFSETQ. This CDR3 spans 15 amino acids. Trimming removed 4 bases from V and 7 bases from J, with 17 bases in between. The CDR3 DNA follows: TGCGCCAGCAGCGAATACAGGGAATGGGGCGGGGAGCTGTTTTTT. It encodes CASSEYREWGGELFF.

The chain employs TRBV2 and TRBJ1-1; tentatively, D is TRBD1 (5 bases). CDR3 length: 13 residues. V was pared by 2 bases and J by 3 bases, with 7 bases between. Germline V CDR1 and CDR2: SNHLY, FYNNEI. The CDR3 nucleotides are TGTGCCAGCAGTGAAAGGGGTTACACTGAAGCTTTCTTT. Its translation: CASSERGYTEAFF.

The rearrangement joins TRBV5-1 to TRBJ2-5; 12 nucleotides line up with TRBD1. V shed 3 bases, J shed 5 bases, and the junction held 11 bases outside the gene matches. This CDR3 comprises 17 residues. Germline CDR1 SGHRS, CDR2 YFSETQ. CDR3 residues: CASSWGQGALSGETQYF. DNA for the CDR3: TGCGCCAGCAGCTGGGGACAGGGGGCGCTTTCGGGTGAGACCCAGTACTTC.

The chain uses TRBV28 and TRBJ1-2, with no clear D. Germline V gene sequence: CDR1 MDHEN, CDR2 SYDVKM. The V end lost 1 base, the J end lost 0 bases, and 15 bases lay between the germline ends. The CDR3 runs 17 residues. Written as DNA, the CDR3 is TGTGCCAGCAGTTTATCGGTTCTAGTGAGTTCTAACTATGGCTACACCTTC. This translates into CASSLSVLVSSNYGYTF.

V gene TRBV7-8 combines with J gene TRBJ1-3, with D perhaps matching TRBD1 (5 bases). CDR1 is SGHVS and CDR2 is FQNEAQ in the germline V gene. CDR3 length: 13 amino acids. Between the trimmed V and J ends, which lost 5 bases and 6 bases, there was a span of 11 bases. As DNA, the CDR3 is TGTGCCAGCAGCCCGGGACCCGAAAACACCATATATTTT. Amino acid sequence: CASSPGPENTIYF. Supplemented by reference TRBV7-8 and TRBJ1-3, the full variable domain reads GAGVSQSPRYKVAKRGQDVALRCDPISGHVSLFWYQQALGQGPEFLTYFQNEAQLDKSGLPSDRFFAERPEGSVSTLKIQRTQQEDSAVYLCASSPGPENTIYFGEGSWLTVV.

The V call is TRBV18, the J call TRBJ2-5; D perhaps matches TRBD2 (5 bases). The CDR3 consists of 13 residues. The V gene's germline CDR1 is KGHSH and CDR2 LQKENI. Trimming cost V 3 bases and J 7 bases, with 12 bases left between them. The CDR3 here is CASSPRGEGTQYF. In DNA, the CDR3 is TGTGCCAGCTCACCCCGAGGCGAGGGGACCCAGTACTTC.